This TCR beta chain was captured by sequencing in a study of blood T cells in healthy people across ages. Sample-barcoded 5' priming and a J-beta primer mix drove a second PCR of about 7 to 11 cycles. Using its own MiXCR run on the 5' RACE reads, TCRdb lists one record per CDR3 protein. The sample consists of hundreds of thousands of distinct CDR3 sequences, about 52% of them appearing once. J lost 7 bases, V lost 0 bases, and 4 bases had no gene match. In germline, CDR1 is SGHTA, CDR2 FQGNSA. The CDR3 is 15 amino acids. This clonotype was sampled from a man aged 55 to 70 in good health. Source material: blood. The chain is built from TRBV7-2 and TRBJ2-1, with TRBD2 matching over 9 bases. The CDR3 is CASSLALAGGNEQFF. CDR3 coding DNA: TGTGCCAGCAGCTTAGCACTAGCGGGTGGGAATGAGCAGTTCTTC. The whole variable domain, filled in from reference TRBV7-2 and TRBJ2-1, reads GAGVSQSPSNKVTEKGKDVELRCDPISGHTALYWYRQSLGQGLEFLIYFQGNSAPDKSGLPSDRFSAERTGGSVSTLTIQRTQQEDSAVYLCASSLALAGGNEQFFGPGTRLTVL.